This T cell receptor beta chain is from a study of early T cells in non-severe SARS-CoV-2 infection. This clonotype was counted many times. TCRdb independently ran MiXCR on the 5' RACE reads; one entry per CDR3 protein. The sample records about 76,000 distinct CDR3 sequences, roughly 10% being singletons. Sequencing was performed on whole blood. This receptor was identified in an adult who was a healthcare worker with PCR-confirmed SARS-CoV-2 infection or an uninfected control (not recorded which).

In DNA, the CDR3 is TGTGCCAGCAGTTTCAATTCCTTCGGGAATTCACCCCTCCACTTT. Residues: CASSFNSFGNSPLHF. The J gene is TRBJ1-6, the V gene TRBV27; D remains ambiguous. The germline V gene has CDR1 MNHEY and CDR2 SMNVEV (reference sequence). The CDR3 spans 15 residues. Trimming stripped 3 bases from V and 7 bases from J, with 13 bases between.